This T cell receptor (beta chain) is from a study of blood T cell repertoires in COVID-19. Overall study context: Specimens from acute and convalescent COVID-19 originated in the United States, Italy and Spain. From T cells, B-cell-depleted T cells, or PBMCs came the material, which was cDNA or gDNA.

Seattle-derived patients entered the study during active infection and were followed longitudinally. This CDR3 is 14 amino acids long. CDR1 and CDR2 from the germline V gene are SGHAT and FQNNGV. Losses at the gene ends were 6 bases for V and 4 bases for J; bases not matched to a gene: 7. Original processing methods: Amplification from reference gene primers served as the basis for estimated nucleated cell counts. Data came from immunoSEQ multiplex PCR; TCRdb stores just in-frame clones and leaves some out. V and J calls and clone size are given by that table; D and trimming were obtained from the DNA. The profile covers tens of thousands of clones, with around 88% appearing a single time and around 16% taken by the ten largest.

The chain combines TRBV11-2 with TRBJ2-5; 8 positions match TRBD1. The sequencing input was peripheral blood. The clonotype originates from a woman aged 55-75 years with COVID-19, enrolled during active disease. As DNA, the CDR3 is TGTGCCAGCAGGTACAGGGGGATCGGAGAGACCCAGTACTTC. Its protein is CASRYRGIGETQYF.